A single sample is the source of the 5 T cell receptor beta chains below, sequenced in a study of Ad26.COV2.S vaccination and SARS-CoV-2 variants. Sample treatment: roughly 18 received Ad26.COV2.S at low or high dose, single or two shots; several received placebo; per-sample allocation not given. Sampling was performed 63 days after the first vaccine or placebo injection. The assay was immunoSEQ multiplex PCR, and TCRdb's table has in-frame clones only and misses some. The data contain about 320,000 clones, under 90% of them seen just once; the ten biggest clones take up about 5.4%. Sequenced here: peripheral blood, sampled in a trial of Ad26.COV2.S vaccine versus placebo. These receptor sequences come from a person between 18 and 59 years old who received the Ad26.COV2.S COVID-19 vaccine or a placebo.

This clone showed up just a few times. CDR3 nucleotide sequence: TGTGCCAGCAGGGATTACTCTGGAAACACCATATATTTT. It encodes CASRDYSGNTIYF. This sequence joins TRBV6-5 and TRBJ1-3; no reliable D call. V was shortened by 6 bases and J by 0 bases, with 6 bases between the two germline ends. This CDR3 contains 13 residues. From germline, CDR1 is MNHEY and CDR2 SVGAGI.

Here the CDR3 reads CAIRSGGSSYNEQFF. In nucleotides, the CDR3 is TGTGCCATACGTAGCGGAGGGAGCTCCTACAATGAGCAGTTCTTC. This sequence joins TRBV7-9 and TRBJ2-1; TRBD2 might be the D (6 bases). Trimming cost V 10 bases and J 0 bases, with 16 bases left between them. This CDR3 is built from 15 residues. The V gene's germline CDR1 is SEHNR and CDR2 FQNEAQ (reference sequence).

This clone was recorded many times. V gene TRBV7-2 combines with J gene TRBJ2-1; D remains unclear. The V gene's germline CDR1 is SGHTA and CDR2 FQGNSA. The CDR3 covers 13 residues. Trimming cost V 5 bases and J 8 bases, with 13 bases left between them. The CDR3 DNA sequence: TGTGCCAGCAGCCGTGACGGGTACTATGAGCAGTTCTTC. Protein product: CASSRDGYYEQFF.

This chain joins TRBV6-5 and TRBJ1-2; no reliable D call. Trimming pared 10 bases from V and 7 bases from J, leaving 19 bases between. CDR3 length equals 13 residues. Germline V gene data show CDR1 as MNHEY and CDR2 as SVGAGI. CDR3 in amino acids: CATLRGGMGGYTF. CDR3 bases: TGTGCCACCCTCCGAGGAGGGATGGGTGGCTACACCTTC.

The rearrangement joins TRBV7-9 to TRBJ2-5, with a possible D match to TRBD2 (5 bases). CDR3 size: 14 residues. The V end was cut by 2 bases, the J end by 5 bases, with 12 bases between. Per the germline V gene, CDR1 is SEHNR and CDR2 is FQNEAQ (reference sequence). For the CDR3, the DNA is TGTGCCAGCAGCTTAAATGAGGGTTTGGAGACCCAGTACTTC. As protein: CASSLNEGLETQYF.